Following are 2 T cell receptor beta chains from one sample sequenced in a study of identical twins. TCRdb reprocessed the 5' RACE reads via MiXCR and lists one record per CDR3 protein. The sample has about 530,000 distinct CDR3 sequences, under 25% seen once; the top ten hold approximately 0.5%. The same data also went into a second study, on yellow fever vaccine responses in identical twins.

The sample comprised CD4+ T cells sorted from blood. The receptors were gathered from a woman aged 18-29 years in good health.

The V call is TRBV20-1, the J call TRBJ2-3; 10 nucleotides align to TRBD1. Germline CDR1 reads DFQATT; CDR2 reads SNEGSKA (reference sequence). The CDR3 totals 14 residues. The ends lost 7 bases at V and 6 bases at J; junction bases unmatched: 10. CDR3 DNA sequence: TGCAGTGTCCCGGGACAGGGGAATCAGGATACGCAGTATTTT. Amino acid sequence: CSVPGQGNQDTQYF.

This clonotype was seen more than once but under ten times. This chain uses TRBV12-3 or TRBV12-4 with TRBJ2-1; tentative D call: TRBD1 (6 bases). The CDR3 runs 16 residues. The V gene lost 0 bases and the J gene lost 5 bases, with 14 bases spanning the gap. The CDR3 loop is CASSLAGQGTHNEQFF. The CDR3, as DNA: TGTGCCAGCAGTTTAGCGGGGCAGGGGACACACAATGAGCAGTTCTTC.